The entry below gives a single T cell receptor beta chain sequence along with its context. This entry is derived from a study of cytomegalovirus exposure and HLA in healthy donors. The PCR had 60 Vbeta and 13 Jbeta primers. Some clones are missing from TCRdb's copy, which holds only in-frame ones; the method was immunoSEQ multiplex PCR. The sample consists of 160,000 or so clones, approximately 80% of them appearing once. J gave up 7 bases and V 4 bases, and 3 bases lay outside the gene matches. CDR3 length: 12 residues. Germline V gene lookup returns CDR1 MDHEN and CDR2 SYDVKM. The sequence was collected from a man in his forties or fifties in good health and CMV-seropositive. The material sequenced was PBMCs. This chain links TRBV28 with TRBJ1-2; TRBD1 matches 7 bases. The CDR3 reads CASSSTGRGYTF. In DNA form, the CDR3 reads TGTGCCAGCAGTTCGACAGGGCGTGGCTACACCTTC.